These 26 T cell receptor beta chains share one sample of origin, sequenced in a study of PD-L1 blockade in urothelial cancer. Profiling relied on immunoSEQ multiplex PCR, and the TCRdb table lists in-frame clones only, not all of them. The data hold about 74,000 clones, with less than 90% observed a single time. The sequencing used PBMCs, collected around atezolizumab (anti-PD-L1) treatment. These receptors originate from a man aged 70 or older with urothelial cancer.

Written as DNA, the CDR3 is TGCGCCAGCAATATCGGTGACACCGGGGAGCTGTTTTTT. Translated, it gives CASNIGDTGELFF. The chain is built from TRBV5-1 and TRBJ2-2; D is uncertain. The CDR3 contains 13 residues. Germline CDR1 and CDR2: SGHRS and YFSETQ. V was pared by 6 bases and J by 3 bases, with 9 bases between.

This clone was observed a single time. The genes are TRBV9 and TRBJ2-5, with 7 bases matching TRBD2. This CDR3 is built from 16 residues. Germline-derived CDR1 and CDR2 are SGDLS and YYNGEE. Trimming removed 0 bases from V and 4 bases from J; junction bases left unmatched: 9. CDR3 amino acids: CASSVGIGRVAETQYF. CDR3 nucleotide sequence: TGTGCCAGCAGCGTAGGAATTGGGAGGGTGGCAGAGACCCAGTACTTC.

This clone was seen a handful of times. The gene calls are TRBV30 and TRBJ2-2; D remains unclear. CDR3 length equals 12 residues. Germline assignment: CDR1 GTSNPN and CDR2 SVGIG (reference sequence). Trimming left V 3 bases short and J 4 bases short, with 6 bases between. CDR3: CAWRHSTGELFF. The CDR3 nucleotides read TGTGCCTGGAGACACAGCACCGGGGAGCTGTTTTTT.

The genes are TRBV11-2 and TRBJ1-2, with D possibly matching TRBD1 (5 bases). This CDR3 is 15 amino acids long. Germline CDR1 SGHAT, CDR2 FQNNGV. The V end lost 1 base, the J end lost 4 bases, and 13 bases lay between the germline ends. DNA for the CDR3: TGTGCCAGCAGCTTAGGGGCGAGGCAGGGCTATGGCTACACCTTC. Protein sequence: CASSLGARQGYGYTF.

In DNA form, the CDR3 reads TGCAGCGTTGGCAGGCCCGAAGCTTTCTTT. This translates into CSVGRPEAFF. The chain joins TRBV29-1 to TRBJ1-1; D gene unclear. Germline loops: CDR1 SQVTM, CDR2 ANQGSEA. CDR3 length: 10 residues. Trimming took off 4 bases at V and 8 bases at J, with 8 bases between the two ends. The whole variable domain, filled in from reference TRBV29-1 and TRBJ1-1, reads SAVISQKPSRDICQRGTSLTIQCQVDSQVTMMFWYRQQPGQSLTLIATANQGSEATYESGFVIDKFPISRPNLTFSTLTVSNMSPEDSSIYLCSVGRPEAFFGQGTRLTVV.

The chain couples TRBV28 to TRBJ2-7; 7 positions agree with TRBD2. This CDR3 comprises 14 residues. Germline V gene data show CDR1 as MDHEN and CDR2 as SYDVKM. V gave up 6 bases and J gave up 4 bases; unmatched junction bases: 9. The CDR3 nucleotides are TGTGCCAGCAGCATGGGAGGGAGATTGTACGAGCAGTACTTC. Protein: CASSMGGRLYEQYF.

This clone came up a few times. V usage is TRBV19 and J usage is TRBJ2-7; no clear D. The CDR3 is made up of 15 amino acids. The germline gives CDR1 LNHDA, CDR2 SQIVND (reference sequence). Trimming removed 5 bases at V and 6 bases at J, with 20 bases between. The CDR3 bases are TGTGCCAGTAGTCCTGCCTCGGTCGGGTCGTCCGAGCAGTACTTC. This sequence encodes CASSPASVGSSEQYF.

Here the CDR3 reads CASSGRGLWALNTEAFF. The CDR3 nucleotides read TGTGCCAGCAGCGGAAGGGGACTCTGGGCCCTGAACACTGAAGCTTTCTTT. This chain connects TRBV21-1 to TRBJ1-1. TRBV21-1 is a pseudogene locus. The CDR3 consists of 17 residues.

The chain couples TRBV27 to TRBJ2-1, with TRBD2 matching over 8 bases. The CDR3 spans 15 residues. Germline CDR1 is MNHEY and CDR2 is SMNVEV (reference sequence). J lost 9 bases, V lost 6 bases, and 13 bases had no gene match. The CDR3 here is CASSLSGGPTGEQFF. The CDR3 DNA reads TGTGCCAGCAGCCTGTCGGGAGGGCCGACGGGTGAGCAGTTCTTC.

The chain carries TRBV10-3 and TRBJ2-4, with D tentatively TRBD1 (5 bases). Per the germline V gene, CDR1 is ENHRY and CDR2 is SYGVKD. V lost 6 bases, J lost 6 bases, and 12 bases lay in between. CDR3 length: 13 residues. The CDR3 sequence is CAISPDSLNIQYF. The CDR3 DNA sequence: TGTGCCATCAGCCCAGACAGCTTAAACATTCAGTACTTC.

The chain combines TRBV28 with TRBJ1-1; D gene uncertain. V lost 5 bases and J 4 bases, leaving 11 bases between the germline ends. The CDR3 covers 13 residues. Germline assignment: CDR1 MDHEN and CDR2 SYDVKM. The DNA for the CDR3 is TGTGCCAGCAGTAGAGGGCTCGGCACTGAAGCTTTCTTT. Amino acid sequence: CASSRGLGTEAFF.

This chain connects TRBV6-5 to TRBJ2-3; D is perhaps TRBD1 (5 bases). The CDR3 consists of 13 residues. CDR1 is MNHEY and CDR2 is SVGAGI in the germline V gene. Trimming removed 6 bases from V and 4 bases from J, with 11 bases in between. The DNA of the CDR3 is TGTGCCAGCAGAAGGGCAGGGCCAGATACGCAGTATTTT. Its translation: CASRRAGPDTQYF.

The rearrangement joins TRBV28 to TRBJ1-2, with D possibly TRBD1 on 5 matching bases. The CDR3 runs to 13 residues. The V end lost 5 bases, the J end lost 6 bases, and 13 bases lay between the germline ends. Germline lookup yields CDR1 MDHEN and CDR2 SYDVKM. CDR3 in amino acids: CASSLLSTDGYTF. The CDR3 DNA sequence: TGTGCCAGCAGTCTCCTTTCGACAGATGGCTACACCTTC.

This chain links TRBV7-9 with TRBJ1-6, with a tentative D call TRBD1 (5 bases). The V end lost 0 bases, the J end lost 7 bases, and 7 bases lay between the germline ends. The CDR3 contains 14 residues. In germline, CDR1 is SEHNR, CDR2 FQNEAQ (reference sequence). This CDR3 reads CASSLAGANSPLHF. The CDR3 region has the DNA TGTGCCAGCAGCTTAGCTGGGGCCAATTCACCCCTCCACTTT.

This clone was seen a handful of times. V is TRBV2 and J is TRBJ2-7; D perhaps matches TRBD1 (6 bases). CDR3 size: 13 residues. The germline V gene has CDR1 SNHLY and CDR2 FYNNEI. V lost 8 bases and J 0 bases, leaving 11 bases between the germline ends. The chain's CDR3 is CASRDTSSYEQYF. As DNA, the CDR3 is TGTGCCAGCCGGGACACAAGCTCCTACGAGCAGTACTTC.

This clone was detected only once. The chain links TRBV5-4 to TRBJ2-5, with TRBD2 matching 11 bases. The ends lost 2 bases at V and 5 bases at J; junction bases unmatched: 8. CDR3 size: 16 residues. Germline values: CDR1 SGHNT, CDR2 YYREEE (reference sequence). The DNA for the CDR3 is TGTGCCAGCAGCTTTGGTGTTAGCGGGAGGGGCGAGACCCAGTACTTC. Its translation is CASSFGVSGRGETQYF.

The chain links TRBV6-1 to TRBJ1-1; 11 bases fit TRBD1. This CDR3 comprises 15 residues. Germline V gene data show CDR1 as MNHNS and CDR2 as SASEGT. V lost 5 bases and J lost 7; bases outside the gene matches: 9. As DNA, the CDR3 is TGTGCCAGCAGTTTCCTCGGACAGGGGGCGGTTGAAGCTTTCTTT. Residues: CASSFLGQGAVEAFF.

V and J are TRBV28 and TRBJ1-2; D remains ambiguous. There are 13 residues in the CDR3. V dropped 3 bases and J dropped 4 bases, with 9 bases sitting between them. Germline CDR1 MDHEN, CDR2 SYDVKM. The DNA of the CDR3 is TGTGCCAGCAGTTTCAGGAGGGCCTATGGCTACACCTTC. The encoded protein is CASSFRRAYGYTF.

The chain recombines TRBV10-1 with TRBJ2-1; D is unresolved. CDR1 and CDR2 from the germline V gene are WNHNN and SYGVQD (reference sequence). This CDR3 has 12 residues. The V and J ends lost 3 bases and 7 bases respectively, with 7 bases between them. The CDR3 sequence: CASSDPMNEQFF. The CDR3 DNA reads as TGCGCCAGCAGTGACCCCATGAATGAGCAGTTCTTC.

The genes are TRBV5-1 and TRBJ2-1; 8 nucleotides agree with TRBD2. The length of the CDR3 is 16 residues. Germline V lookup: CDR1 SGHRS, CDR2 YFSETQ. V dropped 4 bases and J dropped 5; count of bases not matched to a gene: 11. In nucleotides, the CDR3 is TGCGCCAGCAGCCAATTAGCGGGATTCCAGAACAATGAGCAGTTCTTC. Translation: CASSQLAGFQNNEQFF.

V is TRBV9 and J is TRBJ2-2; 9 bases line up with TRBD2. The CDR3 loop spans 16 amino acids. Germline trimming cut 0 bases from V and 5 bases from J; bases unmatched to any gene: 5. The V gene's germline CDR1 is SGDLS and CDR2 YYNGEE. The CDR3 sequence is CASSVGIAGETGELFF. The CDR3 DNA follows: TGTGCCAGCAGCGTAGGGATAGCGGGAGAGACCGGGGAGCTGTTTTTT.

About this clone: The same CDR3 arises from other DNA sequences in this sample as well. This chain joins TRBV27 and TRBJ2-1; 7 bases agree with TRBD1. CDR3 length equals 15 residues. Germline loops: CDR1 MNHEY, CDR2 SMNVEV (reference sequence). The junction had 5 bases not matched to a gene; V was cut back by 2 bases and J by 4 bases. The CDR3 spells CASSLTRDSYNEQFF. CDR3 DNA: TGTGCCAGCAGTTTAACCCGGGACAGTTACAATGAGCAGTTCTTC.

The chain couples TRBV15 to TRBJ1-5; D is undetermined. Germline CDR1 LNHNV, CDR2 YYDKDF (reference sequence). The V end was cut by 3 bases, the J end by 5 bases, with 11 bases between. The CDR3 is made up of 14 amino acids. CDR3 sequence reads: CATSRRASDQPQHF. As DNA, the CDR3 is TGTGCCACCAGCAGGAGGGCGTCCGATCAGCCCCAGCATTTT.

The chain employs TRBV27 and TRBJ2-7; D not resolved. The CDR3 is 12 amino acids. The germline V gene encodes CDR1 MNHEY and CDR2 SMNVEV (reference sequence). The germline V and J ends were trimmed by 1 base and 4 bases, with 5 bases remaining between them. The CDR3 coding sequence is TGTGCCAGCAGTTTATTAATATACGAGCAGTACTTC. Translation: CASSLLIYEQYF.

The V and J genes are TRBV6-5 and TRBJ1-2; 7 nucleotides match TRBD1. The germline gives CDR1 MNHEY, CDR2 SVGAGI. This CDR3 comprises 14 residues. J was trimmed by 4 bases and V by 2 bases; bases with no gene match: 4. In nucleotides, the CDR3 is TGTGCCAGCAGTTACGCTGGGACAGCCTATGGCTACACCTTC. It codes for CASSYAGTAYGYTF.

In its sample, this clone was seen once. This chain uses TRBV11-2 with TRBJ2-3, with D tentatively TRBD1 (6 bases). The germline V and J ends were trimmed by 1 base and 3 bases, with 17 bases remaining between them. The CDR3 extends over 17 amino acids. Germline CDR1 and CDR2: SGHAT and FQNNGV. The CDR3 DNA reads as TGTGCCAGCAGCTTAGGGGGGCTCTTCCGTTCGACAGATACGCAGTATTTT. Translating gives CASSLGGLFRSTDTQYF.